These T cell receptor beta chains were read from a single sample in a study of beta chain features in type 1 diabetes. This table comes from immunoSEQ multiplex PCR, and its TCRdb copy is limited to in-frame clones, with some not included. The sample includes a few hundred thousand clones, over 11% of them seen just once. The material sequenced was naive CD4+ T cells from blood. The receptors shown here come from a man aged 25-45 years with type 1 diabetes. The CDR3 runs from the conserved cysteine through the conserved F or W.

TRBV19 | CASSKTGTDTQYF
TRBV28 | CASSLQPSGIGSYEQYF
TRBV5-4 | CASSQGGSGTGELFF
TRBV18 | CASSPPGVLGETQYF
TRBV9 | CASSVVGAGGRGYTF
TRBV5-4 | CASSLPGQGSTDTQYF
TRBV18 | CASSAGTRGYHEQYF
TRBV25-1 | CASRGQSNYEQYF
TRBV6-5 | CASSYPGETQYF
TRBV4-1 | CASSQVRDYNEQFF
TRBV7-9 | CASSARGAYYGYTF
TRBV18 | CASSPLGAGIEIDEQFF
TRBV2 | CASSEQGVNTGELFF
TRBV4-1 | CASSQDSQTGEAFF
TRBV6-5 | CASRRGSQETQYF
TRBV9 | CASSVQGGEQYF
TRBV7-9 | CASSRAGAALGEQFF
TRBV5-1 | CASSLVSGSVGETQYF
TRBV18 | CASSPRSQETQYF
TRBV19 | CASSTRLPGAGELFF
TRBV11-2 | CASSLDRSNEKLFF
TRBV5-1 | CASSNRDFNEQFF
TRBV20-1 | CSASGENIQYF
TRBV9 | CASSVAGGTNEKLFF
TRBV7-2 | CASSLTNTGELFF
TRBV5-1 | CASSRQVGDEQYF
TRBV5-1 | CASSWDTPPYEQYF
TRBV5-1 | CASSWGDRETHEQYF
TRBV6-6 | CATEGAASNEQFF
TRBV5-4 | CASSIDTNEQFF
TRBV7-2 | CASSPGQGTETQYF
TRBV18 | CASSPSQEYEQYF
TRBV6-6 | CASSTRDRGLSYEQYF